One T cell receptor (beta chain) is described in this entry. This specimen belongs to a study of shared clonotypes between healthy human individuals. Germline V gives CDR1 MNHEY, CDR2 SMNVEV (reference sequence). Trimming cost V 7 bases and J 4 bases, with 10 bases left between them. The CDR3 covers 13 residues. Nashville, Tennessee was home to all donors, who were Caucasian adults. Method: immunoSEQ multiplex PCR; TCRdb's copy keeps in-frame clones and lacks some. Seen here are over a million clones, about 75% observed once, and the top ten hold around 1.5%. This TCR was recovered from a man between 18 and 35 years old in good health. Input material: memory CD4+ T cells sorted from blood. The subset was: CD45RA-negative fraction. This rearrangement joins TRBV27 to TRBJ1-4; D is unresolved. The CDR3 sequence is CASKSQLNEKLFF. The CDR3 DNA sequence: TGTGCCAGCAAGTCACAGCTTAATGAAAAACTGTTTTTT.